Each of the 25 T cell receptor beta chains below was sequenced from the same sample in a study of T cells in Graves' hyperthyroidism and ophthalmopathy. Amplified TCR beta CDR3 regions derived from RNA transcripts. When the TCR CDR3 underwent first-round RT-PCR, the HTBI primer set was used. TCRdb fed the multiplex PCR reads into MiXCR, producing one record per CDR3 protein. The table shows about 560,000 distinct CDR3 sequences, with 14% occurring only once. The sequenced sample was blood. These receptors came from a woman in her thirties or forties with Graves' hyperthyroidism.

This clonotype was seen many times. J is TRBJ2-2 and V is TRBV2; a possible D gene is TRBD1 (5 bases). In germline, CDR1 is SNHLY, CDR2 FYNNEI. The V and J ends lost 3 bases and 8 bases respectively, with 13 bases between them. The CDR3 is 14 residues long. DNA of the CDR3: TGTGCCAGCAGTGATTCTCAGGGTAGAGGGGAGCTGTTTTTT. Its protein is CASSDSQGRGELFF.

Ten or more counts support this clonotype. The chain employs TRBV3-1 and TRBJ2-7, with 7 bases lining up with TRBD1. The CDR3 consists of 15 residues. The germline V gene encodes CDR1 LGHDT and CDR2 YNNKEL (reference sequence). V was pared by 1 base and J by 2 bases, with 5 bases of the junction left unmatched. The CDR3: CASSQGGTATYEQYF. The CDR3 bases are TGTGCCAGCAGCCAAGGGGGGACAGCGACCTACGAGCAGTACTTC.

This clonotype was recorded a few times. A read error may produce the germline difference seen at one junction end. The J gene is TRBJ1-5, the V gene TRBV12-3 or TRBV12-4; D gene unclear. The CDR3 has 13 residues. CDR3 in amino acids: CVSSPGRDQPQHF. Here the CDR3 DNA reads TGTGTCAGCAGTCCAGGCCGAGATCAGCCCCAGCATTTT.

There are a few counts of this clonotype. The CDR3 loop is CSATLREGIAGNSPLHF. The DNA of the CDR3 is TGCAGTGCTACCCTGAGAGAGGGAATAGCGGGGAATTCACCCCTCCACTTT. The rearrangement joins TRBV20-1 to TRBJ1-6; D ambiguous. CDR3 size: 17 residues. Germline CDR1 DFQATT, CDR2 SNEGSKA (reference sequence). V was clipped by 4 bases and J by 7 bases, with 23 bases between them.

This clonotype was counted between two and nine times. The V gene is TRBV20-1, the J gene TRBJ1-2; D is uncertain. The V end lost 6 bases, the J end lost 4 bases, and 15 bases lay between the germline ends. The CDR3 is 13 amino acids. CDR1 and CDR2 from the germline V gene are DFQATT and SNEGSKA (reference sequence). The CDR3 DNA reads as TGCAGTGCCCCGGCGGAAGAGTCCTATGGCTACACCTTC. Its translation: CSAPAEESYGYTF.

This clonotype turned up a few times. The chain joins TRBV19 to TRBJ1-1, with a weak D call TRBD1 (6 bases). Germline CDR1 LNHDA, CDR2 SQIVND (reference sequence). The CDR3 is 13 amino acids. The V end lost 8 bases, the J end lost 1 base, and 11 bases lay between the germline ends. The CDR3 region is CASGDRPNTEAFF. As DNA, the CDR3 is TGTGCCAGTGGCGACAGGCCGAACACTGAAGCTTTCTTT.

This chain connects TRBV6-5 to TRBJ2-1, with 10 bases fitting TRBD2. V dropped 8 bases and J dropped 5; count of bases not matched to a gene: 6. The CDR3 sequence is 14 residues long. Germline lookup yields CDR1 MNHEY and CDR2 SVGAGI. The CDR3 nucleotides are TGTGCCAGCGTTGCTAGCGGGAGTCACAATGAGCAGTTCTTC. It codes for CASVASGSHNEQFF.

The chain carries TRBV19 and TRBJ1-1; 9 bases align to TRBD1. The V gene end was trimmed by 1 base and the J gene end by 5 bases; junction bases not matched to a gene: 5. The CDR3 is made up of 15 amino acids. Per the germline V gene, CDR1 is LNHDA and CDR2 is SQIVND (reference sequence). DNA for the CDR3: TGTGCCAGTAGTATAGTGGCGACAGGGGGAACTGAAGCTTTCTTT. As protein: CASSIVATGGTEAFF.

This clonotype was counted many times. V usage is TRBV20-1 and J usage is TRBJ2-7; the match to TRBD2 covers 10 bases. After removal of 0 bases from V and 2 bases from J, the junction contained 7 bases not matched to a gene. Germline V gene data show CDR1 as DFQATT and CDR2 as SNEGSKA (reference sequence). The CDR3 length is 16 residues. The CDR3 reads CSARDTGTSVTYEQYF. CDR3 nucleotides: TGCAGTGCTAGAGATACCGGGACTAGCGTAACCTACGAGCAGTACTTC.

Ten or more counts support this clonotype. The chain combines TRBV20-1 with TRBJ1-1; no definite D call. The CDR3 spans 12 residues. Deletions cut 2 bases from V and 6 bases from J, with 10 bases between. From germline, CDR1 is DFQATT and CDR2 SNEGSKA (reference sequence). CDR3 residues: CSARSSTAEAFF. CDR3 sequence (DNA): TGCAGTGCTAGATCATCGACCGCTGAAGCTTTCTTT.

The chain has TRBV7-2 and TRBJ2-7; no definite D call. Germline assignment: CDR1 SGHTA and CDR2 FQGNSA. The CDR3 loop spans 14 amino acids. Trimming took off 1 base at V and 0 bases at J, with 7 bases between the two ends. The CDR3 region is CASSLVWGSYEQYF. The DNA for the CDR3 is TGTGCCAGCAGCTTAGTTTGGGGCTCCTACGAGCAGTACTTC.

This clonotype was picked up many times. This CDR3 is CASSLRQTTNEKLFF. CDR3 DNA: TGTGCCAGCAGCTTAAGACAAACAACTAATGAAAAACTGTTTTTT. The V gene is TRBV7-2, the J gene TRBJ1-4; no definite D call. The CDR3 has 15 amino acids. Trimming stripped 2 bases from V and 0 bases from J, with 7 bases between. Germline assignment: CDR1 SGHTA and CDR2 FQGNSA.

This clonotype has a count of ten or more. The genes are TRBV7-8 and TRBJ1-2; D gene unclear. V was clipped by 1 base and J by 0 bases, with 12 bases between them. The CDR3 is made up of 16 amino acids. CDR1 is SGHVS and CDR2 is FQNEAQ in the germline V gene. The CDR3 bases are TGTGCCAGCAGCTTAGAGGCAGTATCCGCTAACTATGGCTACACCTTC. Amino acid sequence: CASSLEAVSANYGYTF.

This clonotype was seen repeatedly, ten times or more. The chain is built from TRBV3-1 and TRBJ2-5, with TRBD2 matching 7 bases. Germline values: CDR1 LGHDT, CDR2 YNNKEL (reference sequence). Losses at the gene ends were 5 bases for V and 2 bases for J; bases not matched to a gene: 8. The length of the CDR3 is 15 residues. The CDR3: CASSGPRREQETQYF. The CDR3 DNA reads TGTGCCAGCAGCGGGCCTAGGCGGGAGCAAGAGACCCAGTACTTC.

This clonotype was found many times. The chain recombines TRBV5-1 with TRBJ1-2, with TRBD1 matching 10 bases. V trimming: 0 bases; J trimming: 8 bases; junction bases outside the gene matches: 10. The CDR3 covers 16 residues. Germline V lookup: CDR1 SGHRS, CDR2 YFSETQ. The CDR3 DNA sequence: TGCGCCAGCAGCTTGGCCAGCTCCGGGACAGGGGACGGCTACACCTTC. Protein product: CASSLASSGTGDGYTF.

This clonotype has a count of ten or more. The chain carries TRBV11-3 and TRBJ1-1; TRBD1 is a possible D gene (6 bases). This CDR3 is 16 amino acids long. Trimming shortened V by 0 bases and J by 4 bases, and 15 bases separated the two germline ends. CDR1 and CDR2 from the germline V gene are SGHNT and YENEEA. The DNA for the CDR3 is TGTGCCAGCAGCTTAGATCTCGGGGGGCTATCCACTGAAGCTTTCTTT. The encoded protein is CASSLDLGGLSTEAFF.

This clonotype showed up just a few times. V gene TRBV9 combines with J gene TRBJ1-1; no clear D gene. Germline-derived CDR1 and CDR2 are SGDLS and YYNGEE. Trimming pared 3 bases from V and 5 bases from J, leaving 14 bases between. CDR3 length: 14 amino acids. CDR3 DNA: TGTGCCAGCAGCGCCTCGACGGGGAGGACTGAAGCTTTCTTT. Translation gives CASSASTGRTEAFF.

This clonotype was recorded at least ten times. V usage is TRBV6-2 or TRBV6-3 and J usage is TRBJ1-2, with a tentative D call TRBD1 (5 bases). V was clipped by 2 bases and J by 2 bases, with 6 bases between them. This CDR3 contains 13 residues. Germline CDR1 reads MNHEY; CDR2 reads SVGEGT. CDR3 protein: CASSYGTNYGYTF. DNA for the CDR3: TGTGCCAGCAGTTACGGGACGAACTATGGCTACACCTTC.

CDR3 coding DNA: TGTGCCAGTAGTATCGCTCGGGAAGGCGATGAGCAGTTCTTC. Its translation is CASSIAREGDEQFF. The chain carries TRBV19 and TRBJ2-1, with D tentatively TRBD2 (5 bases). Germline CDR1 LNHDA, CDR2 SQIVND (reference sequence). The CDR3 length is 14 residues. The V end lost 3 bases, the J end lost 8 bases, and 14 bases lay between the germline ends. Looking up the rest from reference TRBV19 and TRBJ2-1 gives the full variable domain: DGGITQSPKYLFRKEGQNVTLSCEQNLNHDAMYWYRQDPGQGLRLIYYSQIVNDFQKGDIAEGYSVSREKKESFPLTVTSAQKNPTAFYLCASSIAREGDEQFFGPGTRLTVL.

There are a few counts of this clonotype. The chain employs TRBV20-1 and TRBJ1-5; perhaps TRBD1 as D (6 bases). V dropped 2 bases and J dropped 1 base, with 15 bases sitting between them. This CDR3 has 16 amino acids. Per the germline V gene, CDR1 is DFQATT and CDR2 is SNEGSKA (reference sequence). CDR3 loop: CSARPDRKVSNQPQHF. CDR3 coding DNA: TGCAGTGCTAGACCCGACAGGAAAGTGAGCAATCAGCCCCAGCATTTT.

There are many counts of this clonotype. The rearrangement uses TRBV7-9 and TRBJ2-5; perhaps TRBD2 as D (6 bases). The CDR3 is 13 residues long. Germline V CDR1 and CDR2: SEHNR, FQNEAQ (reference sequence). V lost 6 bases to trimming and J lost 3 bases, with 11 bases between them. The CDR3 DNA reads TGTGCCAGCAGTCGTCTAGCGAAAGAGACCCAGTACTTC. Its protein is CASSRLAKETQYF.

This clonotype was found many times. CDR3 residues: CSARDQVNYGYTF. Here the CDR3 DNA reads TGCAGTGCTAGAGATCAGGTGAACTATGGCTACACCTTC. The rearrangement links TRBV20-1 to TRBJ1-2; D unclear. Trimming removed 0 bases at V and 2 bases at J, with 7 bases between. The CDR3 extends over 13 amino acids. The germline V gene has CDR1 DFQATT and CDR2 SNEGSKA (reference sequence).

The chain carries TRBV5-1 and TRBJ2-5; the D call may be TRBD1 or TRBD2 (5 bases each). The CDR3 runs to 14 residues. Trimming stripped 0 bases from V and 5 bases from J, with 11 bases between. Germline-derived CDR1 and CDR2 are SGHRS and YFSETQ. In DNA form, the CDR3 reads TGCGCCAGCAGCTTGGTGGGGGATACGGAGACCCAGTACTTC. Its protein product is CASSLVGDTETQYF.

This clonotype has a count of ten or more. This rearrangement joins TRBV10-2 to TRBJ1-2; D remains ambiguous. Deletions cut 7 bases from V and 8 bases from J, with 17 bases between. CDR1 WSHSY and CDR2 SAAADI come from the germline V gene. The CDR3 has 13 residues. CDR3 DNA sequence: TGCGCCAGCAACCCGCAAGACATCTTGGGCTACACCTTC. Protein: CASNPQDILGYTF.

This clonotype was seen only a few times. This chain links TRBV19 with TRBJ2-3; TRBD1 might be the D (5 bases). Germline loops: CDR1 LNHDA, CDR2 SQIVND (reference sequence). The V and J ends lost 6 bases and 3 bases respectively, with 7 bases between them. This CDR3 comprises 12 residues. In DNA form, the CDR3 reads TGTGCCAGTAGGACAGAGACAGATACGCAGTATTTT. Its translation is CASRTETDTQYF.